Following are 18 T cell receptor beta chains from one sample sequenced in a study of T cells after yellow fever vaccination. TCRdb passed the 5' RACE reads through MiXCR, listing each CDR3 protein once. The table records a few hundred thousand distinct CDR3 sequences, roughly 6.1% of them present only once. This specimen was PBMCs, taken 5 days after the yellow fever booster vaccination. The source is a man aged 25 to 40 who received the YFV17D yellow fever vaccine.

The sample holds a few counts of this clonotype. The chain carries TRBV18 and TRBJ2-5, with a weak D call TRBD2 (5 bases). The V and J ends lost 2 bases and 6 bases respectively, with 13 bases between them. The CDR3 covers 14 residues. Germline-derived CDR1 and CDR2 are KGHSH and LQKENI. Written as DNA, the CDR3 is TGTGCCAGCTCACCAGAAGTGGGAGTTAAGACCCAGTACTTC. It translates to CASSPEVGVKTQYF.

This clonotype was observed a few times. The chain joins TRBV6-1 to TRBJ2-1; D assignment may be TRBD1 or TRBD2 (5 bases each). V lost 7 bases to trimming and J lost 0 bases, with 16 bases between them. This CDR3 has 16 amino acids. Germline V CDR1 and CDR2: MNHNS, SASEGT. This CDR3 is CASIISGTYSYNEQFF. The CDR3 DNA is TGTGCCAGCATCATATCCGGGACGTACTCCTACAATGAGCAGTTCTTC.

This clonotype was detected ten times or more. CDR3 nucleotide sequence: TGTGCCAGCGCCCGAGACTGCCCCAGCTCCTACAATGAGCAGTTCTTC. Amino acid sequence: CASARDCPSSYNEQFF. The chain joins TRBV6-4 to TRBJ2-1; D remains unclear. This CDR3 is 16 amino acids long. The V end was cut by 8 bases, the J end by 0 bases, with 17 bases between. CDR1 MRHNA and CDR2 SNTAGT come from the germline V gene.

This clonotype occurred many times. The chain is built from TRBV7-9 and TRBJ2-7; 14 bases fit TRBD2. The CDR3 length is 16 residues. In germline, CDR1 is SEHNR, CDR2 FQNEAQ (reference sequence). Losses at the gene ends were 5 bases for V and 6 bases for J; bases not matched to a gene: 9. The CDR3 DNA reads TGTGCCAGCAGCCACTGGGGACTAGCGGGAGAAGGCGAGCAGTACTTC. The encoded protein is CASSHWGLAGEGEQYF.

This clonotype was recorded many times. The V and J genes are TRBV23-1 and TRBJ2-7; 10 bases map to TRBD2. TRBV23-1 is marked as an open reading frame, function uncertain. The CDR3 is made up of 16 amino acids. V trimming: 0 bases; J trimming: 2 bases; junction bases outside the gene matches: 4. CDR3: CASSQSALAGAYEQYF. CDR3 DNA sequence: TGCGCCAGCAGTCAATCTGCGCTAGCGGGAGCCTACGAGCAGTACTTC.

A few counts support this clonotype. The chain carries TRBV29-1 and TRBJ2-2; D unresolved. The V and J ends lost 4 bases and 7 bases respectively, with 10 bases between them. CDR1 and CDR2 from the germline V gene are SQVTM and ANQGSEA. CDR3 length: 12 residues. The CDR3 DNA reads TGCAGCGTTGGGATAGGTATCGGGGAGCTGTTTTTT. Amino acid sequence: CSVGIGIGELFF.

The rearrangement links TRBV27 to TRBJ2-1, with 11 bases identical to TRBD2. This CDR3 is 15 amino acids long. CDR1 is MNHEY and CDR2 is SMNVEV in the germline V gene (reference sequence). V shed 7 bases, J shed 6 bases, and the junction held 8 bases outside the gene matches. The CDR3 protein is CASMIIAGGLNEQFF. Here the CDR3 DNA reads TGTGCCAGCATGATCATAGCGGGAGGGCTCAATGAGCAGTTCTTC.

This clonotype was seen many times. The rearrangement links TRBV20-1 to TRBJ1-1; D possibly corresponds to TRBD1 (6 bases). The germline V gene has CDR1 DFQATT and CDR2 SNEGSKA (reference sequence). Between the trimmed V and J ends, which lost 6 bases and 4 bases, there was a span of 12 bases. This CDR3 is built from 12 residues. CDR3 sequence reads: CSASRQATEAFF. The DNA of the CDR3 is TGCAGTGCCTCCCGACAGGCCACTGAAGCTTTCTTT.

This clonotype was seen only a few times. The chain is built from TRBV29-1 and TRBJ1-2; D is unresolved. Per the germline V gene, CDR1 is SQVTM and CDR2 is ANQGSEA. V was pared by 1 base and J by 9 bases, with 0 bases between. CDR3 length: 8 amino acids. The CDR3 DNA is TGCAGCGTTGAAGGCTACACCTTC. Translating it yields CSVEGYTF.

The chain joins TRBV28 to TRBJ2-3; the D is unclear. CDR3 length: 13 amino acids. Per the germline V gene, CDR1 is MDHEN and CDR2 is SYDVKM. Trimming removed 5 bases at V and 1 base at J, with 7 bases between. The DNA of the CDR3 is TGTGCCAGCAGTATCCCCGGCACAGATACGCAGTATTTT. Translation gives CASSIPGTDTQYF.

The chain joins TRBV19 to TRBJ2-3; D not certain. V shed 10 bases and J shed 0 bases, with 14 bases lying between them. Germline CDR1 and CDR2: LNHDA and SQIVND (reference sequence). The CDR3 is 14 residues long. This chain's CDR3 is CATSILLSTDTQYF. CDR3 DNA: TGTGCCACCTCAATCCTGCTGAGCACAGATACGCAGTATTTT. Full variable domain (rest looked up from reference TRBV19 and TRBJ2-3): DGGITQSPKYLFRKEGQNVTLSCEQNLNHDAMYWYRQDPGQGLRLIYYSQIVNDFQKGDIAEGYSVSREKKESFPLTVTSAQKNPTAFYLCATSILLSTDTQYFGPGTRLTVL.

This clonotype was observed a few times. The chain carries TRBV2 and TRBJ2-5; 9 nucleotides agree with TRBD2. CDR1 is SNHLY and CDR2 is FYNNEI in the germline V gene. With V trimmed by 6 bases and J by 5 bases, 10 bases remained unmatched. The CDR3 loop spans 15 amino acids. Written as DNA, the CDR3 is TGTGCCAGCAGAAGGACAGATAGCGGGAGCGAGACCCAGTACTTC. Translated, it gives CASRRTDSGSETQYF.

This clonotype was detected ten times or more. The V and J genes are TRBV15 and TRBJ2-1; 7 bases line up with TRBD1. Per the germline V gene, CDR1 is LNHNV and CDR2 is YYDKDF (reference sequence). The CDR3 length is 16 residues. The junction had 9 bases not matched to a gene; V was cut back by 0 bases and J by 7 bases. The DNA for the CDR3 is TGTGCCACCAGCAGAGAACCTAACAGGGGTTTTAATGAGCAGTTCTTC. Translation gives CATSREPNRGFNEQFF.

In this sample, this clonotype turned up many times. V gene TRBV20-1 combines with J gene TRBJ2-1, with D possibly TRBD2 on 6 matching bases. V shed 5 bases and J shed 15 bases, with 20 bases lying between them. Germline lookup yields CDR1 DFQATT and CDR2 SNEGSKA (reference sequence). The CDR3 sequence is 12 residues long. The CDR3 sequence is CSAGDSSSRLFF. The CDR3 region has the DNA TGCAGTGCTGGGGACTCTAGCTCCCGGCTGTTCTTC.

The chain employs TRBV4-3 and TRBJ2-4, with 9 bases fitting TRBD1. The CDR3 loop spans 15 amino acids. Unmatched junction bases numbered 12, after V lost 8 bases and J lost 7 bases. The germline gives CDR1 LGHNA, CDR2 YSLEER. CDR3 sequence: CASDRDRVKWNIQYF. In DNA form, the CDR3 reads TGCGCCAGCGACCGGGACAGGGTGAAGTGGAACATTCAGTACTTC.

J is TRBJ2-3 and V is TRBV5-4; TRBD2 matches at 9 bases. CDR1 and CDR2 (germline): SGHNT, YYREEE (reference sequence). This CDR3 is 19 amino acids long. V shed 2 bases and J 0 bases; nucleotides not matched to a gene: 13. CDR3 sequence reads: CASSFGGRALIASTDTQYF. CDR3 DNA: TGTGCCAGCAGCTTTGGCGGGAGGGCTCTTATCGCTAGCACAGATACGCAGTATTTT.

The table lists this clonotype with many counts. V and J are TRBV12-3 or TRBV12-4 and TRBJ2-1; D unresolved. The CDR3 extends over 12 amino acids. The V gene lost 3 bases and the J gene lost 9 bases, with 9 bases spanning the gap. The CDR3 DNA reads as TGTGCCAGCAGTTTTGGCTTCGGTGAGCAGTTCTTC. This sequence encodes CASSFGFGEQFF.

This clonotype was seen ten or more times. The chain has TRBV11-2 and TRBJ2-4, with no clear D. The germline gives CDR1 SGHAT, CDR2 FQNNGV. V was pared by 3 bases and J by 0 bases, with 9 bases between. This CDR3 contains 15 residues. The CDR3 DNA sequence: TGTGCCAGCAGCTTCTATTGGGGAGCCAAAAACATTCAGTACTTC. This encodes CASSFYWGAKNIQYF.